This T cell receptor (beta chain) was retrieved from a study of human T cells and chemical hapten exposure. Study-wide background: TCR yield per sample varied, mainly due to pooled library volumes.

Per germline, CDR1 MNHNY and CDR2 SVGAGI (reference sequence). J lost 7 bases, V lost 5 bases, and 13 bases had no gene match. The CDR3 loop spans 16 amino acids. The time point was: patch test 1, 2 weeks after DPC sensitization. This sample's treatment: therapeutic diphenylcyclopropenone sensitization with weekly scalp DPC. Library preparation tagged each individual cDNA molecule with a unique molecular identifier. TCRdb re-derived calls from the RACE reads in MiXCR, one entry per CDR3 protein. The sample gives around 99,000 distinct CDR3 sequences, around 12% of which show up once; approximately 2% is in the top ten.

The receptor's source is a woman aged 40-49 years with alopecia areata. Some clones in this sample may be carry-over from other donors' samples. Sequencing was performed on whole blood, taken in connection with sensitization to the hapten diphenylcyclopropenone (DPC). The J gene is TRBJ2-1, the V gene TRBV6-6, with TRBD1 identical over 8 bases. The CDR3 protein is CASSTTGTGGSNEQFF. The CDR3, as DNA: TGTGCCAGCAGTACCACCGGGACAGGTGGTTCAAATGAGCAGTTCTTC.